This TCR beta chain comes out of a study of Ad26.COV2.S vaccination and SARS-CoV-2 variants (dated by TCRdb to the early 2020s). Study-level background: Donors in the vaccine arm were drawn from COV1001, a multicentre, randomized, double-blind, placebo-controlled phase I-IIa trial testing Ad26.COV2.S in healthy adults. Ad26.COV2.S was given intramuscularly at 5x10^10 or 1x10^11 viral particles, as a single shot or as two shots 56 days apart. TCRbeta repertoire sequencing was used to assess the specificity and breadth of SARS-CoV-2-reactive T cell receptors after Ad26.COV2.S vaccination. The TCR-sequenced set comprised about 30 samples: some 20 Ad26.COV2.S vaccine recipients, 5 placebo recipients and 8 SARS-CoV-2 convalescent individuals. Participants in the trial were split at random into five groups of five each, receiving low-dose or high-dose Ad26.COV2.S once or twice, or else placebo on both occasions. Investigators did not know the trial group allocation while performing experiments and assessing outcomes. Results and caveats for the whole study, not just this receptor: After vaccination, spike-specific CD8+ and CD4+ T cell responses were reported to show substantial breadth. The authors noted that total T cell responses may have been underestimated by the TCR breadth and depth analyses. The study was not powered for comparison of responses between vaccine doses or regimens. Comparable non-spike TCR breadth was observed between vaccine and placebo recipients, consistent with only spike being contained in the vaccine. Ad26.COV2.S recipients had higher spike-specific TCR breadth than placebo recipients (P = 0.0014).

The sample's treatment or condition label, in plain terms: around 19 received Ad26.COV2.S at low or high dose, single or two shots; five or six received placebo; per-sample allocation not given. For vaccine and placebo recipients, the sequenced repertoires came from samples collected on day 63 after the first injection. In Cohort 1b, some 25 adults aged 18-55 years were enrolled at a single site in Boston, USA, between 29 July and 7 August 2020. Ad26.COV2.S consisted of a replication-incompetent adenovirus type 26 vector by which a prefusion-stabilized SARS-CoV-2 spike protein from the original Wuhan strain was expressed. CDR1 and CDR2 are drawn from the germline V gene: ENHRY, SYGVKD. The CDR3 contains 15 residues, cysteine and phenylalanine counted. Only the CDR3 DNA is retained, 45 bases long and in frame from the first base. Relative to germline, V is missing 11 bases and J is missing 7 bases, with 13 bases of the junction outside any gene match.

The immunoSEQ Assay was the method used to sequence TCRbeta CDR3 regions. After extraction, genomic DNA underwent amplification by bias-controlled multiplex PCR, followed by high-throughput sequencing. The study's processing was this. To quantify the absolute abundance of every unique TCRbeta CDR3 region, sequences were collapsed and filtered. T cell fraction was estimated by normalizing TCRbeta template counts to usable DNA, which was measured by amplifying reference genes present in all nucleated cells. Repertoire TCRs were annotated as SARS-CoV-2-specific when V gene, CDR3 amino acid sequence and J gene were exactly matched to a known reactive TCR set. The reference SARS-CoV-2 TCR set came from MIRA and was filtered for enrichment in COVID-19-positive ImmuneCODE repertoires, removing public or cross-reactive TCRs. Drawing on the MIRA antigens, annotated TCRs were analysed further at the level of specific ORF or position within ORF. Breadth was defined as the number of annotated unique rearrangements divided by the total number of unique productive rearrangements, and depth was defined as the summed frequency of the annotated unique rearrangements. TCR breadth was compared between groups using two-sided Wilcoxon rank-sum tests. As stored in TCRdb, this immuneACCESS dataset retains in-frame rearrangements with V and J assigned. A fraction of the clones does not appear; measured against another copy, unresolved V genes explain less than half of the discrepancy, and the remainder lacks a known reason. V and J calls and clone size follow that table, whereas D and trimming were derived from the DNA. For this sample the table gives some 320,000 clones, of which approximately 86% were detected only once. The top ten constitute more than 1.5% of the sample.

With respect to this clone: The antigen it recognizes is unknown. It has no much larger one-base neighbor in the sample; base qualities were not kept.

The chain is made from TRBV10-3 and TRBJ1-5; TRBD1 fits 11 bases in the junction. This receptor was obtained from a person between 18 and 60 years old who received the Ad26.COV2.S COVID-19 vaccine or a placebo. The specimen comprised peripheral blood, sampled in a trial of Ad26.COV2.S vaccine versus placebo. Read as DNA, the sequence is TGTGCCGTAAGACCAGCGGGACAGGGGGACCAGCCCCAGCATTTT. Translated, this is CAVRPAGQGDQPQHF.